This TCR beta chain derives from a study of blood T cell repertoires in COVID-19. Across the whole study: Collection of acute and convalescent COVID-19 samples took place in the United States, Italy and Spain. PBMCs, B-cell-depleted T cells, or T cells provided the cDNA or gDNA that made up the material.

Study processing details: Estimates of nucleated cell counts were drawn from the amplification of reference gene primers. Sequencing was performed with immunoSEQ multiplex PCR; in TCRdb, only in-frame clones are kept and a portion is missing. Clone size and V and J calls were adopted from that table, with D and trimming inferred from the DNA. This table holds about 74,000 clones, approximately 83% found once. Losses at the gene ends were 6 bases for V and 13 bases for J; bases not matched to a gene: 8. The CDR3 extends over 13 amino acids. The sequenced sample consisted of peripheral blood. The sequence was collected from a man older than 75 with acute or convalescent COVID-19. This chain connects TRBV12-3 or TRBV12-4 to TRBJ2-3; 12 bases line up with TRBD2. CDR3 region: CASSPGLAGSKYF. CDR3 in DNA: TGTGCCAGCAGCCCTGGACTAGCGGGGTCCAAGTATTTT.